The TCR beta chain described here comes from a study of blood T cell repertoires in COVID-19. Study overall: T cells, B-cell-depleted T cells, or PBMCs provided the cDNA or gDNA that served as material.

In the authors' workflow: By means of reference gene primer amplification, nucleated cell counts were estimated. The method was immunoSEQ multiplex PCR; TCRdb's version includes in-frame clones alone and lacks a portion of them. V, J and clone size are taken as reported in that table, and D and trimming were inferred from the DNA itself. The table records 35,000 to 50,000 clones, 89% of them present only once. This clone was seen a single time. Germline V gene lookup returns CDR1 SGHRS and CDR2 YFSETQ. This CDR3 has 15 residues. V lost 4 bases and J 1 base, leaving 14 bases between the germline ends. The TCR originated in a man between 65 and 85 years old with active COVID-19. The chain is built from TRBV5-1 and TRBJ2-5; tentative D call: TRBD1 (5 bases). Sequenced material: peripheral blood. Written as DNA, the CDR3 is TGCGCCAGCAGCCAAGCAGGGCCCTTCCAAGAGACCCAGTACTTC. Its protein is CASSQAGPFQETQYF.